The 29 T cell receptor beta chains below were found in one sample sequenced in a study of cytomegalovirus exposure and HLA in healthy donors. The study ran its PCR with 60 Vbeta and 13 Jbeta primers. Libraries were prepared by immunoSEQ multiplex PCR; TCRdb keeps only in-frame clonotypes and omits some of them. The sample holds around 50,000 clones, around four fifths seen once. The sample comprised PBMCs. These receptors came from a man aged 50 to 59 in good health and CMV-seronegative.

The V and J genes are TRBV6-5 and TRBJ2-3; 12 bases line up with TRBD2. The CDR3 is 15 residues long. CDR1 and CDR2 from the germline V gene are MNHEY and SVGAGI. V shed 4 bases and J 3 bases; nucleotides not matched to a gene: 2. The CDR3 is CASSSLAGGTDTQYF. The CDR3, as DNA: TGTGCCAGCAGTTCCCTAGCGGGGGGGACAGATACGCAGTATTTT.

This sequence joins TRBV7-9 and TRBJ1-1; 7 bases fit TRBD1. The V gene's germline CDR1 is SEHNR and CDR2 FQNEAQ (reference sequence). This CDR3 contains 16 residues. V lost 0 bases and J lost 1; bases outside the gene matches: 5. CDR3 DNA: TGTGCCAGCAGCTTAGCGGGCAGGGGGACGAACACTGAAGCTTTCTTT. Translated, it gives CASSLAGRGTNTEAFF.

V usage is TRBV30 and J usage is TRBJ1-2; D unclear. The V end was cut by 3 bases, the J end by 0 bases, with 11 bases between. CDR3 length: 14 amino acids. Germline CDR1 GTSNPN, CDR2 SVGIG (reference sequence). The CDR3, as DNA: TGTGCCTGGAGCCCCGGGGTGGCTAACTATGGCTACACCTTC. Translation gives CAWSPGVANYGYTF.

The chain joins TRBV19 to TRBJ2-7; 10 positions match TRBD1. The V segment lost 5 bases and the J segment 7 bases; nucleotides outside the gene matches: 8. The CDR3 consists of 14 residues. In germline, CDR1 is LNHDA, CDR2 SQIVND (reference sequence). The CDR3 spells CASSPRQGAGEQYF. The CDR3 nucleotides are TGTGCCAGTAGTCCCCGACAGGGGGCGGGAGAGCAGTACTTC.

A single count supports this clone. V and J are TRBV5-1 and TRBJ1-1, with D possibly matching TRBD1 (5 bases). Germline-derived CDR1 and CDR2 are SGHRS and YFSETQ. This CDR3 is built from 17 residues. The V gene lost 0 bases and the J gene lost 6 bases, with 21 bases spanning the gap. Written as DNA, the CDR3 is TGCGCCAGCAGCTTGGTTGTGGCCGGGACGCGGGGGGCTGAAGCTTTCTTT. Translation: CASSLVVAGTRGAEAFF.

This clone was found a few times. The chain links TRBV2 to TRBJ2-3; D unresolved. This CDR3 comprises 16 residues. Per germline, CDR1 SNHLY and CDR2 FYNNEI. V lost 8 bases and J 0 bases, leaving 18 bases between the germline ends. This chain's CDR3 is CASAAVRLYSTDTQYF. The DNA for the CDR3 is TGTGCCAGCGCGGCCGTGCGGCTTTATAGCACAGATACGCAGTATTTT.

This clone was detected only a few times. CDR3 in amino acids: CTSSQDRGHEAFF. The CDR3 nucleotides are TGCACCAGCAGCCAAGACAGGGGTCATGAAGCTTTCTTT. The chain uses TRBV1 and TRBJ1-1; TRBD1, the D gene given by the table, was not confirmed from the DNA. TRBV1 is termed a pseudogene. The CDR3 loop spans 13 amino acids.

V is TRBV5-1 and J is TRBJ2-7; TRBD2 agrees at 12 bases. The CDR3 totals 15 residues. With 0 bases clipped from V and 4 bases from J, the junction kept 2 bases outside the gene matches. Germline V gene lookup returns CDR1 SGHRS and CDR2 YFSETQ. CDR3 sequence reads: CASSLGTSGAYEQYF. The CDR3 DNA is TGCGCCAGCAGCTTGGGGACTAGCGGGGCTTACGAGCAGTACTTC.

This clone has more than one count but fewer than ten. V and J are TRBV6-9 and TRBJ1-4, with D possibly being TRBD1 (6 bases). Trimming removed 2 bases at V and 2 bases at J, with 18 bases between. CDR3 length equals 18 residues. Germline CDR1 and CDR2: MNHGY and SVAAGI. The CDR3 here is CASSYTWTAGLTNEKLFF. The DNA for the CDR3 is TGTGCCAGCAGTTATACCTGGACAGCCGGATTGACTAATGAAAAACTGTTTTTT.

Written as DNA, the CDR3 is TGTGCCAGCAGCCAACTAAGAGGGGGGACTAGCGGGGCCACAAGCACAGATACGCAGTATTTT. Translating gives CASSQLRGGTSGATSTDTQYF. The chain has TRBV4-2 and TRBJ2-3; TRBD2 matches at 13 bases. With 2 bases clipped from V and 0 bases from J, the junction kept 14 bases outside the gene matches. Germline CDR1 LGHNA, CDR2 YNFKEQ. This CDR3 has 21 amino acids.

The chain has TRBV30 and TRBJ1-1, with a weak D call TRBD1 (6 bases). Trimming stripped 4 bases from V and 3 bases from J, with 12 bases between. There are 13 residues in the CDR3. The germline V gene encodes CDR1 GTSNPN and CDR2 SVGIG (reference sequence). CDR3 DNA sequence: TGTGCCTGGAACGGCAGGGGAGACACTGAAGCTTTCTTT. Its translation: CAWNGRGDTEAFF.

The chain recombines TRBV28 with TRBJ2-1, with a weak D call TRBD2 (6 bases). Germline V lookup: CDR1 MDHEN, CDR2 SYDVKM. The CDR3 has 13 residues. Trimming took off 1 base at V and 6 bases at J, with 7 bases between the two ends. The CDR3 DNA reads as TGTGCCAGCAGTTTATCGCGGGGCAATGAGCAGTTCTTC. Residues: CASSLSRGNEQFF.

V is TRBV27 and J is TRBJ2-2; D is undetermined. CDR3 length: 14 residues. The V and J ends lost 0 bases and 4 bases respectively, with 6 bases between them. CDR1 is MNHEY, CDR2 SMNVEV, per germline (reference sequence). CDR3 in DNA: TGTGCCAGCAGTTTATCGATCAGCACCGGGGAGCTGTTTTTT. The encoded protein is CASSLSISTGELFF.

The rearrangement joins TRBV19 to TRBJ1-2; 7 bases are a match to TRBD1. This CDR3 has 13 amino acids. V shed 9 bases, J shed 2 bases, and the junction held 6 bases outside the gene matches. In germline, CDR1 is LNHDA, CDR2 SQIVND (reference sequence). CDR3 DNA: TGTGCCAGCAAGACAGGGCCCAACTATGGCTACACCTTC. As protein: CASKTGPNYGYTF.

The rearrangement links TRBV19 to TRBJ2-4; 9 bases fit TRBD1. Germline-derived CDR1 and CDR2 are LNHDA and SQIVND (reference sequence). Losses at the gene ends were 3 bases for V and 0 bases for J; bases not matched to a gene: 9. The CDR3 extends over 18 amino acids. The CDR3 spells CASSIRGDRDSAKNIQYF. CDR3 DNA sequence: TGTGCCAGTAGTATCCGCGGGGACAGGGACTCAGCCAAAAACATTCAGTACTTC.

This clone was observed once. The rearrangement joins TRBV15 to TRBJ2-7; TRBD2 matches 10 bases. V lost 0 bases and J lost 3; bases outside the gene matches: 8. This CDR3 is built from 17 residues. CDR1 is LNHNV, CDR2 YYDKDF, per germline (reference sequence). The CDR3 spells CATSRDWKRGGVYEQYF. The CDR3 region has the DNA TGTGCCACCAGCAGAGATTGGAAGCGGGGGGGGGTCTACGAGCAGTACTTC.

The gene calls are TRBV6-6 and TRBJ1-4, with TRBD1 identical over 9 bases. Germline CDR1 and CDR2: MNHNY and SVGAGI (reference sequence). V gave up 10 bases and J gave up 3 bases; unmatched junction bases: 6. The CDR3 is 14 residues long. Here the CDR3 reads CATRQGGSNEKLFF. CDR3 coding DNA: TGTGCCACCAGACAGGGGGGGTCTAATGAAAAACTGTTTTTT.

The CDR3 DNA sequence: TGTGCCAGCAGCCGAACAGGGGTAAATGAGCAGTTCTTC. As protein: CASSRTGVNEQFF. The chain recombines TRBV11-2 with TRBJ2-1; 7 bases are a match to TRBD1. The CDR3 covers 13 residues. V lost 5 bases, J lost 7 bases, and 5 bases stayed unmatched. Per the germline V gene, CDR1 is SGHAT and CDR2 is FQNNGV.

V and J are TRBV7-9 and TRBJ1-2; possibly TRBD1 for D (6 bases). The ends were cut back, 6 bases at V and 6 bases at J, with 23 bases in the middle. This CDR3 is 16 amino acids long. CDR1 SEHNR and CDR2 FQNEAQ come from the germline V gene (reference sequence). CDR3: CASSLKTQGSADGYTF. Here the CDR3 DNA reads TGTGCCAGCAGTCTAAAAACTCAGGGGTCGGCGGATGGCTACACCTTC. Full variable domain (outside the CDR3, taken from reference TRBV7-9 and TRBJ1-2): DTGVSQNPRHKITKRGQNVTFRCDPISEHNRLYWYRQTLGQGPEFLTYFQNEAQLEKSRLLSDRFSAERPKGSFSTLEIQRTEQGDSAMYLCASSLKTQGSADGYTFGSGTRLTVV.

The CDR3 DNA sequence: TGTGCCAGCAGCCAAGTCCAGGGGGCGTCAGTTGAAGCTTTCTTT. Residues: CASSQVQGASVEAFF. V and J are TRBV14 and TRBJ1-1, with 8 bases fitting TRBD1. Germline-derived CDR1 and CDR2 are SGHDN and FVKESK. The V gene end was trimmed by 1 base and the J gene end by 7 bases; junction bases not matched to a gene: 8. CDR3 length: 15 residues.

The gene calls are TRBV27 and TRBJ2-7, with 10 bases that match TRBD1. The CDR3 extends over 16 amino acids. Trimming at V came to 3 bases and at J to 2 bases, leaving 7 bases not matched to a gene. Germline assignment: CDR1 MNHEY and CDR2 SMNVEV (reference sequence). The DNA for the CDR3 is TGTGCCAGCAGTTTTGGGGACAGGGGACGGCCCTACGAGCAGTACTTC. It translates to CASSFGDRGRPYEQYF.

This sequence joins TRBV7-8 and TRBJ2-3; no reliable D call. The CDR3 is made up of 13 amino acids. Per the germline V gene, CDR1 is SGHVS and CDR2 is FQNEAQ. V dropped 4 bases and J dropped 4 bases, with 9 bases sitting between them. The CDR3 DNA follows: TGTGCCAGCAGCTCTCCGGGTCCAGATACGCAGTATTTT. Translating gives CASSSPGPDTQYF.

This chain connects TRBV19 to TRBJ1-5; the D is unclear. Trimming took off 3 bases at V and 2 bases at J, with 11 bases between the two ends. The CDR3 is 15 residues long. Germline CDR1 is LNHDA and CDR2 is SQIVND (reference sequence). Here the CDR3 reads CASSIPGLGNQPQHF. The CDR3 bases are TGTGCCAGTAGTATTCCCGGGTTGGGCAATCAGCCCCAGCATTTT.

Here the CDR3 reads CASSLLTGGPLGTDTQYF. As DNA, the CDR3 is TGTGCCAGCAGTTTGTTGACAGGGGGCCCTCTTGGCACAGATACGCAGTATTTT. V is TRBV28 and J is TRBJ2-3, with 10 bases that match TRBD1. CDR3 length: 18 amino acids. J lost 1 base, V lost 3 bases, and 10 bases had no gene match. CDR1 MDHEN and CDR2 SYDVKM come from the germline V gene.

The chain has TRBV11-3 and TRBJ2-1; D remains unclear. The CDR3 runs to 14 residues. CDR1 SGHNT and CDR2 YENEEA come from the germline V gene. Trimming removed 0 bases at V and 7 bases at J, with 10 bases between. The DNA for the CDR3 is TGTGCCAGCAGCTTAGAAGTCAGATCGAATGAGCAGTTCTTC. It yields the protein CASSLEVRSNEQFF.

The CDR3 reads CASSRGGVNTGELFF. CDR3 DNA: TGCGCCAGCAGTAGAGGCGGGGTGAACACCGGGGAGCTGTTTTTT. This chain joins TRBV10-2 and TRBJ2-2, with D tentatively TRBD2 (6 bases). CDR3 length: 15 amino acids. Germline V lookup: CDR1 WSHSY, CDR2 SAAADI. Trimming removed 5 bases at V and 1 base at J, with 11 bases between.

The DNA of the CDR3 is TGTGCCAGCAGTGAACCAGGGTTATCTATCGATGAGCAGTTCTTC. It codes for CASSEPGLSIDEQFF. The V gene is TRBV6-1, the J gene TRBJ2-1, with D perhaps TRBD1 (5 bases). Germline-derived CDR1 and CDR2 are MNHNS and SASEGT. Trimming left V 2 bases short and J 8 bases short, with 16 bases between. This CDR3 has 15 amino acids.

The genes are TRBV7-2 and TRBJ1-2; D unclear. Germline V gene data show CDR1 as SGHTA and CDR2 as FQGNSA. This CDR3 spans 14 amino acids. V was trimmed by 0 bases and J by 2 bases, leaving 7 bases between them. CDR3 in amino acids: CASSLAKANYGYTF. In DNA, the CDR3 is TGTGCCAGCAGCTTAGCGAAAGCCAACTATGGCTACACCTTC.

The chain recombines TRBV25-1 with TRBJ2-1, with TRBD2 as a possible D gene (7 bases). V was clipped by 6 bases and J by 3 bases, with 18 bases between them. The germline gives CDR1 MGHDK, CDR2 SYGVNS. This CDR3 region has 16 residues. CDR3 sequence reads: CASSNDGGAHYNEQFF. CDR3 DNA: TGTGCCAGCAGCAACGATGGGGGGGCCCACTACAATGAGCAGTTCTTC.